Shown below are 28 T cell receptor beta chains from a single sample sequenced in a study of blood T cell repertoires in COVID-19. TCRdb keeps only in-frame clones here, not all; method: immunoSEQ multiplex PCR. This table holds about 320,000 clones, roughly 90% found once. Sequencing was done on a sample of PBMCs or T cells enriched from blood (not recorded which). Receptors were obtained from a woman under 40 who had been exposed to COVID-19.

This clone was seen a handful of times. This chain joins TRBV12-3 or TRBV12-4 and TRBJ2-1, with 7 positions matching TRBD2. This CDR3 contains 12 residues. V trimming: 8 bases; J trimming: 7 bases; junction bases outside the gene matches: 5. This CDR3 reads CASSYGGNEQFF. The CDR3 coding sequence is TGTGCCAGCTCGTACGGGGGGAATGAGCAGTTCTTC.

The chain carries TRBV6-5 and TRBJ2-7; possibly TRBD2 for D (6 bases). Between the trimmed V and J ends, which lost 6 bases and 4 bases, there was a span of 16 bases. The germline V gene has CDR1 MNHEY and CDR2 SVGAGI. The CDR3 totals 14 residues. In DNA form, the CDR3 reads TGTGCCAGCAGCCCCCCGGGGGTGGAATACGAGCAGTACTTC. Translation gives CASSPPGVEYEQYF.

The chain recombines TRBV29-1 with TRBJ2-1, with D tentatively TRBD2 (5 bases). Germline V gene sequence: CDR1 SQVTM, CDR2 ANQGSEA. The ends were cut back, 7 bases at V and 8 bases at J, with 12 bases in the middle. This CDR3 region has 11 residues. The CDR3 spells CSASFFDEQFF. CDR3 sequence (DNA): TGCAGCGCTAGCTTCTTCGATGAGCAGTTCTTC.

V usage is TRBV27 and J usage is TRBJ1-5; a possible D gene is TRBD1 (6 bases). Germline loops: CDR1 MNHEY, CDR2 SMNVEV (reference sequence). The V end was cut by 3 bases, the J end by 7 bases, with 13 bases between. The CDR3 is 14 residues long. The CDR3 region has the DNA TGTGCCAGCAGTTTGTACAGGGTTGGGCAGCCCCAGCATTTT. Translation: CASSLYRVGQPQHF.

The rearrangement links TRBV25-1 to TRBJ2-1, with 9 bases that match TRBD1. Germline trimming cut 6 bases from V and 4 bases from J; bases unmatched to any gene: 7. Germline assignment: CDR1 MGHDK and CDR2 SYGVNS. The CDR3 is 15 residues long. The CDR3 spells CASSIGQGWYNEQFF. Here the CDR3 DNA reads TGTGCCAGCAGCATCGGACAGGGGTGGTACAATGAGCAGTTCTTC.

This rearrangement joins TRBV6-2 or TRBV6-3 to TRBJ1-2; D is uncertain. V was trimmed by 2 bases and J by 3 bases, leaving 10 bases between them. CDR1 is MNHEY, CDR2 SVGEGT, per germline. The CDR3 has 14 residues. Here the CDR3 reads CASSYAPRDYGYTF. As DNA, the CDR3 is TGTGCCAGCAGTTACGCCCCTCGGGACTATGGCTACACCTTC.

The CDR3 DNA reads TGTGCCAGCAGCGTAGATCCAGGGAAGACAGAGACCCAGTACTTC. Translation: CASSVDPGKTETQYF. The V and J genes are TRBV9 and TRBJ2-5; D perhaps matches TRBD1 (5 bases). CDR1 and CDR2 from the germline V gene are SGDLS and YYNGEE. The length of the CDR3 is 15 residues. Trimming left V 0 bases short and J 4 bases short, with 13 bases between.

This sequence joins TRBV5-4 and TRBJ2-7; 8 positions agree with TRBD2. With V trimmed by 2 bases and J by 7 bases, 2 bases remained unmatched. Germline CDR1 reads SGHNT; CDR2 reads YYREEE (reference sequence). CDR3 size: 12 residues. DNA of the CDR3: TGTGCCAGCAGCTTAACTAGCGGTGAGCAGTACTTC. Its protein product is CASSLTSGEQYF.

The chain employs TRBV2 and TRBJ1-6; TRBD1 agrees at 8 bases. V shed 5 bases, J shed 6 bases, and the junction held 6 bases outside the gene matches. This CDR3 is 15 amino acids long. Per germline, CDR1 SNHLY and CDR2 FYNNEI. CDR3 sequence reads: CASSYGQGVNSPLHF. CDR3 in DNA: TGTGCCAGCAGTTATGGACAGGGAGTTAATTCACCCCTCCACTTT.

The genes are TRBV3-1 (or the pseudogene TRBV3-2) and TRBJ1-5; D gene ambiguous. This CDR3 contains 14 residues. Trimming removed 4 bases from V and 6 bases from J, with 13 bases in between. CDR1 is LGHDT and CDR2 is YNNKEL in the germline V gene (reference sequence). The chain's CDR3 is CASSPTAGFQPQHF. CDR3 coding DNA: TGTGCCAGCAGCCCCACGGCGGGGTTTCAGCCCCAGCATTTT.

The V call is TRBV9, the J call TRBJ1-1; 11 nucleotides match TRBD1. Looked up from germline, CDR1 is SGDLS and CDR2 is YYNGEE. This CDR3 spans 16 amino acids. Unmatched junction bases numbered 5, after V lost 0 bases and J lost 4 bases. The CDR3 protein is CASSVGDRGVGTEAFF. The CDR3 DNA reads TGTGCCAGCAGCGTAGGGGACAGGGGGGTCGGCACTGAAGCTTTCTTT.

This chain connects TRBV7-2 to TRBJ2-3; D not resolved. The CDR3 loop spans 17 amino acids. Germline-derived CDR1 and CDR2 are SGHTA and FQGNSA. V lost 5 bases and J lost 0, with 18 bases in between. CDR3 protein: CASSLLYRVTSTDTQYF. The DNA for the CDR3 is TGTGCCAGCAGCCTGCTCTACAGAGTTACTAGCACAGATACGCAGTATTTT. The full variable domain, with the rest looked up from reference TRBV7-2 and TRBJ2-3, is GAGVSQSPSNKVTEKGKDVELRCDPISGHTALYWYRQSLGQGLEFLIYFQGNSAPDKSGLPSDRFSAERTGGSVSTLTIQRTQQEDSAVYLCASSLLYRVTSTDTQYFGPGTRLTVL.

On this clone: One end of the junction varies from germline; a read error may be responsible. The chain couples TRBV20-1 to TRBJ1-2, with TRBD1 matching over 9 bases. Germline-derived CDR1 and CDR2 are DFQATT and SNEGSKA (reference sequence). CDR3 length: 9 residues. CDR3 sequence (DNA): TGCAGTGCTCACCGGGACAGGGCCTTC. This encodes CSAHRDRAF.

The J gene is TRBJ2-3, the V gene TRBV2; D is possibly TRBD2 (7 bases). CDR3 length: 16 amino acids. The germline V gene has CDR1 SNHLY and CDR2 FYNNEI. Trimming removed 3 bases at V and 3 bases at J, with 16 bases between. CDR3 residues: CASSDRRGPRTDTQYF. The CDR3 coding sequence is TGTGCCAGCAGTGATAGGCGGGGGCCGAGAACAGATACGCAGTATTTT.

The rearrangement joins TRBV10-3 to TRBJ2-7, with TRBD1 identical over 9 bases. The CDR3 sequence is 14 residues long. Germline lookup yields CDR1 ENHRY and CDR2 SYGVKD. V was clipped by 10 bases and J by 1 base; unmatched bases: 8. CDR3 in DNA: TGTGCCACAAATTCCGGGACAGGGTCCTACGAGCAGTACTTC. Translating gives CATNSGTGSYEQYF.

V is TRBV5-4 and J is TRBJ2-5, with no clear D. This CDR3 has 14 amino acids. The germline gives CDR1 SGHNT, CDR2 YYREEE (reference sequence). V shed 0 bases and J shed 2 bases, with 8 bases lying between them. The CDR3 reads CASSLVEYQETQYF. The DNA of the CDR3 is TGTGCCAGCAGCTTGGTAGAGTATCAAGAGACCCAGTACTTC.

V gene TRBV29-1 combines with J gene TRBJ1-1; no definite D call. The CDR3 consists of 13 residues. Trimming left V 7 bases short and J 6 bases short, with 18 bases between. Germline V gene sequence: CDR1 SQVTM, CDR2 ANQGSEA. CDR3 residues: CSASRVRLSEAFF. DNA of the CDR3: TGCAGCGCCTCACGGGTCCGACTCTCTGAAGCTTTCTTT.

In DNA, the CDR3 is TGTGCCAGCAAGGGACAGGGTACCCACGAGCAGTACTTC. Amino acid sequence: CASKGQGTHEQYF. The rearrangement joins TRBV11-2 to TRBJ2-7; 9 nucleotides agree with TRBD1. Germline loops: CDR1 SGHAT, CDR2 FQNNGV. The length of the CDR3 is 13 residues. The junction had 6 bases not matched to a gene; V was cut back by 7 bases and J by 5 bases. Using reference TRBV11-2 and TRBJ2-7 for the parts outside the CDR3, the full variable domain is EAGVAQSPRYKIIEKRQSVAFWCNPISGHATLYWYQQILGQGPKLLIQFQNNGVVDDSQLPKDRFSAERLKGVDSTLKIQPAKLEDSAVYLCASKGQGTHEQYFGPGTRLTVT.

The chain links TRBV18 to TRBJ1-3, with a possible D match to TRBD1 (6 bases). Germline values: CDR1 KGHSH, CDR2 LQKENI. The CDR3 is made up of 15 amino acids. Trimming took off 3 bases at V and 2 bases at J, with 11 bases between the two ends. CDR3 region: CASSPTQGTGNTIYF. In nucleotides, the CDR3 is TGTGCCAGCTCACCTACACAGGGTACTGGAAACACCATATATTTT. The entire variable domain, with the rest obtained from reference TRBV18 and TRBJ1-3, is as follows: NAGVMQNPRHLVRRRGQEARLRCSPMKGHSHVYWYRQLPEEGLKFMVYLQKENIIDESGMPKERFSAEFPKEGPSILRIQQVVRGDSAAYFCASSPTQGTGNTIYFGEGSWLTVV.

The chain combines TRBV29-1 with TRBJ2-5; perhaps TRBD1 as D (5 bases). Per germline, CDR1 SQVTM and CDR2 ANQGSEA. The CDR3 sequence is 12 residues long. The V end was cut by 7 bases, the J end by 5 bases, with 14 bases between. CDR3 region: CSALGPHETQYF. CDR3 coding DNA: TGCAGCGCCCTGGGGCCCCACGAGACCCAGTACTTC. Full variable domain (missing parts from reference TRBV29-1 and TRBJ2-5): SAVISQKPSRDICQRGTSLTIQCQVDSQVTMMFWYRQQPGQSLTLIATANQGSEATYESGFVIDKFPISRPNLTFSTLTVSNMSPEDSSIYLCSALGPHETQYFGPGTRLLVL.

This sequence joins TRBV5-4 and TRBJ1-1; no clear D gene. This CDR3 contains 14 residues. V shed 2 bases and J shed 1 base, with 9 bases lying between them. Germline V gene data show CDR1 as SGHNT and CDR2 as YYREEE (reference sequence). CDR3 DNA: TGTGCCAGCAGCTTCGTCAGTGGGAACACTGAAGCTTTCTTT. Protein sequence: CASSFVSGNTEAFF.

J is TRBJ2-2 and V is TRBV2; D is perhaps TRBD2 (6 bases). This CDR3 has 16 residues. The germline V gene encodes CDR1 SNHLY and CDR2 FYNNEI. The V end was cut by 1 base, the J end by 4 bases, with 13 bases between. The CDR3 DNA is TGTGCCAGCAGTGAAGGCGGGCGGGGCGGCACCGGGGAGCTGTTTTTT. This gives the protein CASSEGGRGGTGELFF.

The V and J genes are TRBV24-1 and TRBJ2-3; 9 bases line up with TRBD1. There are 16 residues in the CDR3. The trim removed 4 bases at V and 2 bases at J, leaving 6 bases unmatched. Germline CDR1 and CDR2: KGHDR and SFDVKD. This chain's CDR3 is CATSDMTGGATDTQYF. CDR3 DNA sequence: TGTGCCACCAGTGACATGACAGGGGGAGCCACAGATACGCAGTATTTT.

The V gene is TRBV7-9, the J gene TRBJ2-5; 7 bases align to TRBD1. The junction had 5 bases not matched to a gene; V was cut back by 6 bases and J by 1 base. Germline V gene lookup returns CDR1 SEHNR and CDR2 FQNEAQ (reference sequence). The CDR3 sequence is 14 residues long. The CDR3 protein is CASRPGTVQETQYF. The CDR3 coding sequence is TGTGCCAGCAGACCCGGGACAGTCCAAGAGACCCAGTACTTC.

The V and J genes are TRBV7-2 and TRBJ2-5, with 9 bases aligning to TRBD2. The CDR3 loop spans 15 amino acids. After removal of 2 bases from V and 0 bases from J, the junction contained 1 base not matched to a gene. Germline values: CDR1 SGHTA, CDR2 FQGNSA. In DNA, the CDR3 is TGTGCCAGCAGCTTAACTAGCGGGTACCAAGAGACCCAGTACTTC. This codes for CASSLTSGYQETQYF.

The V and J genes are TRBV5-6 and TRBJ1-2; 9 nucleotides align to TRBD1. Trimming removed 2 bases from V and 9 bases from J; junction bases left unmatched: 20. The CDR3 extends over 18 amino acids. CDR1 is SGHDT and CDR2 is YYEEEE in the germline V gene. CDR3 residues: CASSFLRDRAKVERRYTF. CDR3 DNA sequence: TGTGCCAGCAGCTTTCTCCGGGACAGGGCTAAAGTTGAAAGGCGCTACACCTTC.

On this clone itself: In the same sample, other DNA sequences code for this CDR3. The V gene is TRBV19, the J gene TRBJ1-1; possibly TRBD1 for D (6 bases). The V gene lost 4 bases and the J gene lost 8 bases, with 8 bases spanning the gap. The CDR3 contains 11 residues. CDR1 LNHDA and CDR2 SQIVND come from the germline V gene (reference sequence). The CDR3 DNA reads TGTGCCAGTAGTACCGGGACAGAAGCTTTCTTT. Translating it yields CASSTGTEAFF. The full variable domain, rest sourced from reference TRBV19 and TRBJ1-1, is DGGITQSPKYLFRKEGQNVTLSCEQNLNHDAMYWYRQDPGQGLRLIYYSQIVNDFQKGDIAEGYSVSREKKESFPLTVTSAQKNPTAFYLCASSTGTEAFFGQGTRLTVV.

The chain recombines TRBV7-9 with TRBJ1-2; D is uncertain. The length of the CDR3 is 11 residues. The V end was cut by 4 bases, the J end by 5 bases, with 5 bases between. Germline V CDR1 and CDR2: SEHNR, FQNEAQ (reference sequence). The CDR3 DNA sequence: TGTGCCAGCAGCTCCCCTTATGGCTACACCTTC. Translated, it gives CASSSPYGYTF.